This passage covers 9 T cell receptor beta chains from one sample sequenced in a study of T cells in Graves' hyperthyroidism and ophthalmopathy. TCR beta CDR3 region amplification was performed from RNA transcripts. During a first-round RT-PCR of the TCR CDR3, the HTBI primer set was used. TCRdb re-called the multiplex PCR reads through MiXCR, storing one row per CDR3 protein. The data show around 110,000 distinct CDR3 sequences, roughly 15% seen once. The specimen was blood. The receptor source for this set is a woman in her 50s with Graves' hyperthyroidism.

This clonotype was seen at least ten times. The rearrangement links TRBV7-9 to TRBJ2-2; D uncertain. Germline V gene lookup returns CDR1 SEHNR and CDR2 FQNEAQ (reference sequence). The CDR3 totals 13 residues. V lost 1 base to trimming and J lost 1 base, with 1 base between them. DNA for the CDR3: TGTGCCAGCAGCTTAGAGAACACCGGGGAGCTGTTTTTT. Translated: CASSLENTGELFF.

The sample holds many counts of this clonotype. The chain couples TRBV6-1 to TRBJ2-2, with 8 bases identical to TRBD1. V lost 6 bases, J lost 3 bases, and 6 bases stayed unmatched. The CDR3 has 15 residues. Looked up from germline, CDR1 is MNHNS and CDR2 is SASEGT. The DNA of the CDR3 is TGTGCCAGCAGACCCGGGACAGGAGACACCGGGGAGCTGTTTTTT. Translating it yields CASRPGTGDTGELFF.

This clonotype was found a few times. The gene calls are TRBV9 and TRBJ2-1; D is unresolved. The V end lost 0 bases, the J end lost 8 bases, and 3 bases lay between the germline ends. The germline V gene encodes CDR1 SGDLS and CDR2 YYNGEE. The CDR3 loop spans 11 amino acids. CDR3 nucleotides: TGTGCCAGCAGCGTAGGGTATGAGCAGTTCTTC. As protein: CASSVGYEQFF.

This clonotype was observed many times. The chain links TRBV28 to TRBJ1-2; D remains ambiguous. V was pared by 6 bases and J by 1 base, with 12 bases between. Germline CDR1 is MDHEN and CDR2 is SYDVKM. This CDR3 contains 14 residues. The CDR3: CASSLQVLNYGYTF. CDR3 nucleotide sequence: TGTGCCAGCAGCCTCCAAGTGCTTAACTATGGCTACACCTTC.

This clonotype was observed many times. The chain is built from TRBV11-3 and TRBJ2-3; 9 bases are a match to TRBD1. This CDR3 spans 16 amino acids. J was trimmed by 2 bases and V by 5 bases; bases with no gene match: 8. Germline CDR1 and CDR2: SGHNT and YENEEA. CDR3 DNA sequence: TGTGCCAGCAGCCCCAGGGGACAGGGAACCACAGATACGCAGTATTTT. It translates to CASSPRGQGTTDTQYF.

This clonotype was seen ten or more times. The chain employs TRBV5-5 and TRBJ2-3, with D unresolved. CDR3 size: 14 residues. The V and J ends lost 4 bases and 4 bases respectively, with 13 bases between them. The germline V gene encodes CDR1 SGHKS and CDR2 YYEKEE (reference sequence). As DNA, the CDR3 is TGTGCCAGCAGCCAGGACCAGTATCCAGATACGCAGTATTTT. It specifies CASSQDQYPDTQYF.

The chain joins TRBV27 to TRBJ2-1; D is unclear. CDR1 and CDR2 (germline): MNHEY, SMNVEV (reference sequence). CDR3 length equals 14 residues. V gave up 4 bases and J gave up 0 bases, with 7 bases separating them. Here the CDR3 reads CASSSENSYNEQFF. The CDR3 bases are TGTGCCAGCAGTTCAGAGAACTCCTACAATGAGCAGTTCTTC.

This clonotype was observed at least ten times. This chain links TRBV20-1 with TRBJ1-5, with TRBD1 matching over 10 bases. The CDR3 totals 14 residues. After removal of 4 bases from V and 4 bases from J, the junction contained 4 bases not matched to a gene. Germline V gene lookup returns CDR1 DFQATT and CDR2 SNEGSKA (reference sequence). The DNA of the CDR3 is TGCAGTGCTAACTCGGGACAGGGGAATCAGCCCCAGCATTTT. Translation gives CSANSGQGNQPQHF.

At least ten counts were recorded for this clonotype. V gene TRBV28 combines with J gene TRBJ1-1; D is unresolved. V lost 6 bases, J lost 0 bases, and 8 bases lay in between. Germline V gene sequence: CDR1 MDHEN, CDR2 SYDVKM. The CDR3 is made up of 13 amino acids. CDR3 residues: CASRPPLNTEAFF. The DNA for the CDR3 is TGTGCCAGCAGGCCTCCCCTGAACACTGAAGCTTTCTTT.